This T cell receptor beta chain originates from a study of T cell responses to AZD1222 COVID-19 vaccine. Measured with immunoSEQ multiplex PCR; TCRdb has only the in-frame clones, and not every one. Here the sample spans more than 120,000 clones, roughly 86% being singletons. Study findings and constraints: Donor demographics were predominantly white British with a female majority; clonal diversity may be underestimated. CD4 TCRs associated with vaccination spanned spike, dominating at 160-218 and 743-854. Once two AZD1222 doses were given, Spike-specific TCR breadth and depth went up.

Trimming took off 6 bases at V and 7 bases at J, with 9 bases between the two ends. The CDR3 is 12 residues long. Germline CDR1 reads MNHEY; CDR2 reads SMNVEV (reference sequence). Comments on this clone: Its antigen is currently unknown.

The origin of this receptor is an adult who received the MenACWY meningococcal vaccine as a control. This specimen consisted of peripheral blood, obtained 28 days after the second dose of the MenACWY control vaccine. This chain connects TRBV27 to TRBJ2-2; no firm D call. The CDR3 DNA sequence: TGTGCCAGCAGCGCCCTAGGCGGGGAGCTGTTTTTT. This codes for CASSALGGELFF.